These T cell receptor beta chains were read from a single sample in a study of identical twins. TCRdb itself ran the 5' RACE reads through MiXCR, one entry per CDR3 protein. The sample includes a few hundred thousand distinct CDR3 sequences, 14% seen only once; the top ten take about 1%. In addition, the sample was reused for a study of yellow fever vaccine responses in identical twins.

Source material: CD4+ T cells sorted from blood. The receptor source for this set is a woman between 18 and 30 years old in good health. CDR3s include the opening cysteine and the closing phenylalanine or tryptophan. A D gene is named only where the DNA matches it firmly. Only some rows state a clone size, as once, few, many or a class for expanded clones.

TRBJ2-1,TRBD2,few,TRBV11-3,TGTGCCAGCAGCTTCAGGAGCGGGAGGAACAATGAGCAGTTCTTC,CASSFRSGRNNEQFF
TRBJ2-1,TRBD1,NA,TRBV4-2,TGTGCCAGCAGCCAAGATCCCCCAGGGGGAGTTTTGAATGAGCAGTTCTTC,CASSQDPPGGVLNEQFF
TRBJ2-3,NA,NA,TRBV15,TGTGCCACCAGCAGAGTTAGCGGACTCACAGATACGCAGTATTTT,CATSRVSGLTDTQYF
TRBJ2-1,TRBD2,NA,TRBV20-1,TGCAGTGCTAGTGTAGGCCTAGCGGGGTACAATGAGCAGTTCTTC,CSASVGLAGYNEQFF
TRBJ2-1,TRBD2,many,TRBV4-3,TGCGCCAGCAGCCCGGCGGGACTAGCGAAGAATGAGCAGTTCTTC,CASSPAGLAKNEQFF
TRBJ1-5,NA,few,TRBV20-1,TGCAGTGCTACCCAACGGGGAGGGAATCAGCCCCAGCATTTT,CSATQRGGNQPQHF
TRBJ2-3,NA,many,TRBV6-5,TGTGCCAGCAGTTACCCTGGTACGGATACGCAGTATTTT,CASSYPGTDTQYF
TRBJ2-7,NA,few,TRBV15,TGTGCCACCAGCAGAGAAGCCAGCTACGAGCAGTACTTC,CATSREASYEQYF
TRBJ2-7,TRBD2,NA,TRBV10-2,TGCGCCAGCAGTGCCCCAGGGACTAGTGGTTACGAGCAGTACTTC,CASSAPGTSGYEQYF
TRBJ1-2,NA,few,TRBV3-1,TGTGCCAGCAGCCTCGGACCCATGAACTATGGCTACACCTTC,CASSLGPMNYGYTF
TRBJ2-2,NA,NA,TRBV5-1,TGCGCCAGCAGCTTAACGGGGATAAACACCGGGGAGCTGTTTTTT,CASSLTGINTGELFF
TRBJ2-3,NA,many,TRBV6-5,TGTGCCAGCAGTTACTCGGGGCCCGGAACAGGTCACTCCACAGATACGCAGTATTTT,CASSYSGPGTGHSTDTQYF
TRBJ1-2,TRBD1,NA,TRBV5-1,TGCGCCAGCAGCTTGGAGGGACAGGGATTCTCTGGCTACACCTTC,CASSLEGQGFSGYTF
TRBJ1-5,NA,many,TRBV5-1,TGCGCCAGCTGGCGGGATCAGCCCCAGCATTTT,CASWRDQPQHF
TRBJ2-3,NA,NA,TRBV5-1,TGCGCCAGCAGCTTGCAAGGGGAGCCTAGGACAGATACGCAGTATTTT,CASSLQGEPRTDTQYF
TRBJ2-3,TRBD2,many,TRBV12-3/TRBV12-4,TGTGCCAGCAGAGGGGACTACACAGATACGCAGTATTTT,CASRGDYTDTQYF
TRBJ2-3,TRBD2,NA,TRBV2,TGTGCCAGCAGTCCCGGGACTAGCGGGACTCGGAGCACAGATACGCAGTATTTT,CASSPGTSGTRSTDTQYF
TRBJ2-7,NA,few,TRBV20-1,TGCAGTGCTAGAGTCCTAGTGAGTGCCCACGAGCAGTACTTC,CSARVLVSAHEQYF
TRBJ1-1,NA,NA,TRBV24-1,TGTGCCACCAGCCAATGGGTGGGGAACACTGAAGCTTTCTTT,CATSQWVGNTEAFF
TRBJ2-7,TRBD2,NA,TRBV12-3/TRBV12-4,TGTGCCAGCAGTCCCCTGATGGGCGGGACTAACGAGCAGTACTTC,CASSPLMGGTNEQYF
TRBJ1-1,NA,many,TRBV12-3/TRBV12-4,TGTGCCAGCAGTTGGGGGGGGGCCAGAACCACTGAAGCTTTCTTT,CASSWGGARTTEAFF
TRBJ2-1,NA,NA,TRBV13,TGTGCCAGCAGGATCAGGAGCTCCTACAATGAGCAGTTCTTC,CASRIRSSYNEQFF
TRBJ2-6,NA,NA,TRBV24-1,TGTGCCACCAGTGACCCAGGATTGGCCAACGTCCTGACTTTC,CATSDPGLANVLTF
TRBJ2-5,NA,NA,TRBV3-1,TGTGCCAGCAGTCCCAGGGGGGGCCTGGAGACCCAGTACTTC,CASSPRGGLETQYF
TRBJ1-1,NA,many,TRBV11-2,TGTGCCAGCAGCTTAGGACAGGCCTCGAACACTGAAGCTTTCTTT,CASSLGQASNTEAFF
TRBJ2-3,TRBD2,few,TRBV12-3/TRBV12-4,TGTGCCAGCAGTTTTATAGCGGGGCCCCCCACAGATACGCAGTATTTT,CASSFIAGPPTDTQYF
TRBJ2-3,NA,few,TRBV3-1,TGTGCCAGCACATCCCTTCGTACCACAGATACGCAGTATTTT,CASTSLRTTDTQYF
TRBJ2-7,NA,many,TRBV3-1,TGTGCCAGCAGCGAACGCGGGACGGAGGTATACGAGCAGTACTTC,CASSERGTEVYEQYF
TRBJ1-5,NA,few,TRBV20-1,TGCAGTGCTAGGGCTCTAGGGAATTACCATCAGCCCCAGCATTTT,CSARALGNYHQPQHF
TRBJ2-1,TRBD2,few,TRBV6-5,TGTGCCAGCAGTTACTCGCAGGGAACGGGAGGGCCTGGCAATGAGCAGTTCTTC,CASSYSQGTGGPGNEQFF
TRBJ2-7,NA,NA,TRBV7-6,TGTGCCAGCAGCTTAGCGCTCGGGACTGAGCAGTACTTC,CASSLALGTEQYF
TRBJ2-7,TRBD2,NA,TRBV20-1,TGCAGTGCTTCCGGGACTAGCGCCTACGAGCAGTACTTC,CSASGTSAYEQYF
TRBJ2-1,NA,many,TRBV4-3,TGCGCCAGCAGCCAAGGGGGGGATTACAATGAGCAGTTCTTC,CASSQGGDYNEQFF
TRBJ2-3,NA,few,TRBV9,TGTGCCAGCAGCGTGCAGCCCACAGATACGCAGTATTTT,CASSVQPTDTQYF
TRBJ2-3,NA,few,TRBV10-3,TGTGCCATCAGGGCTACCATTGCCACAGATACGCAGTATTTT,CAIRATIATDTQYF
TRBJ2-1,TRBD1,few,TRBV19,TGTGCCAGTAGTATAGCTCACAGGGGGGATGAGCAGTTCTTC,CASSIAHRGDEQFF
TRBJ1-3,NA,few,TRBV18,TGTGCCAGCTCACCCGATGGAAACACCATATATTTT,CASSPDGNTIYF
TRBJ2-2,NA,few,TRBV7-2,TGTGCCAGCAGCTTAGAGGCTAGCTTGAACACCGGGGAGCTGTTTTTT,CASSLEASLNTGELFF
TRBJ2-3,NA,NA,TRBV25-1,TGTGCCAGCAGTGTGGGCAGACGCACAGATACGCAGTATTTT,CASSVGRRTDTQYF
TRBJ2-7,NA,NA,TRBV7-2,TGTGCCAGCAGCTCCCCTCCCCTCTACGAGCAGTACTTC,CASSSPPLYEQYF
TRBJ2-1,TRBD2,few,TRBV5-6,TGTGCCAGCAGCTACATTCCCGGACTAGCGGAAAATGAGCAGTTCTTC,CASSYIPGLAENEQFF
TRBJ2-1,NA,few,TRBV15,TGTGCCACCAGCAGAGATAAAGGGTTTAATGAGCAGTTCTTC,CATSRDKGFNEQFF
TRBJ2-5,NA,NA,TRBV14,TGTGCCAGCAGCCAAAATCTACAAGAGACCCAGTACTTC,CASSQNLQETQYF
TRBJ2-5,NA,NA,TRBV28,TGTGCCAGCAGTTTTAGACAGGTGGGATCCGAGACCCAGTACTTC,CASSFRQVGSETQYF
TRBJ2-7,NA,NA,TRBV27,TGTGCCAGCAGTTCGACACACTCCTACGAGCAGTACTTC,CASSSTHSYEQYF
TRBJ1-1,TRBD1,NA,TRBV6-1,TGTGCCAGCAGAGGGACAGGGTTACACACTGAAGCTTTCTTT,CASRGTGLHTEAFF
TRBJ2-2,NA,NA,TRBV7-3,TGTGCCAGCAGCTTAACCCCCCTAAAAGGGAACACCGGGGAGCTGTTTTTT,CASSLTPLKGNTGELFF
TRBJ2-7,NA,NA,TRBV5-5,TGTGCCAGCAGCCCTCAGGTGGGGAGCTCCTACGAGCAGTACTTC,CASSPQVGSSYEQYF
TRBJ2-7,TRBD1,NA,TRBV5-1,TGCGCCAGCAGCTCGGGGGACAGGGACTCCTACGAGCAGTACTTC,CASSSGDRDSYEQYF
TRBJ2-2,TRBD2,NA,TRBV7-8,TGTGCCAGCAGCCGCGGGACTATCACCGGGGAGCTGTTTTTT,CASSRGTITGELFF
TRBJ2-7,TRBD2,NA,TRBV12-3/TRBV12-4,TGTGCCAGCAGCTTTAGCGGGGGCCACTCCTACGAGCAGTACTTC,CASSFSGGHSYEQYF